Given below is one T cell receptor beta chain in context. The antigen is undetermined. The data were taken from a study of T cell responses to AZD1222 COVID-19 vaccine. Study as a whole: Second doses that came at about 4 or about 12 weeks were put together. General study points: Nearly half of spike-specific TCRs reportedly target unmutated variant regions.

Produced via immunoSEQ multiplex PCR; TCRdb's table is partial and in-frame only. The table lists 90,000 to 150,000 clones, about nine tenths of them singletons, with 3.5% to 5% in the top ten. V lost 0 bases to trimming and J lost 6 bases, with 20 bases between them. The CDR3 extends over 17 amino acids. Per the germline V gene, CDR1 is LGHDT and CDR2 is YNNKEL (reference sequence). This specimen was peripheral blood, taken on day 0 of AZD1222 vaccination. This chain uses TRBV3-1 (or the pseudogene TRBV3-2) with TRBJ1-2; D unclear. The TCR was taken from an adult in good health. The CDR3 nucleotides read TGTGCCAGCAGCCAAGATCCTCGGCACCTCCTAAGCGATGGCTACACCTTC. Translating it yields CASSQDPRHLLSDGYTF.